This TCR beta chain originates from a study of shared clonotypes between healthy human individuals. In the study overall: Participating donors consisted of two women and a few men aged 18 to 49.

General study results and limits: Around 5.3% of naive CD4 clonotypes were shared across four donors.

This CDR3 comprises 19 residues. J lost 2 bases, V lost 6 bases, and 19 bases had no gene match. The germline V gene encodes CDR1 LNHDA and CDR2 SQIVND (reference sequence). A CD45RA-negative memory subset and a CD45RA+ naive subset were separated from the CD4+ cells. With regard to this clone: Its matching antigen is unknown.

Sequencing used immunoSEQ multiplex PCR; TCRdb keeps in-frame clones, though not all of them. This table holds nearly 1,000,000 clones, 70% to 85% found once. The chain couples TRBV19 to TRBJ1-5; 7 bases line up with TRBD1. The specimen was memory CD4+ T cells sorted from blood. Subset reported: CD45RA-negative fraction. The receptor was derived from a young man in good health. CDR3 nucleotide sequence: TGTGCCAGTAGGGGTAGAAGAGATGGAGGGGGCATTGGCAATCAGCCCCAGCATTTT. This codes for CASRGRRDGGGIGNQPQHF.